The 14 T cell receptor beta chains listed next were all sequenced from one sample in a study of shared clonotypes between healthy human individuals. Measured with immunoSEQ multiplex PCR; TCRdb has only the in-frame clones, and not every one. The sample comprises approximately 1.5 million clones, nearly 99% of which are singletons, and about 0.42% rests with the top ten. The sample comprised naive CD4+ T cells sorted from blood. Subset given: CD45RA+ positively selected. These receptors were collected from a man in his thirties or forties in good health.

The CDR3 DNA sequence: TGTGCCAGCCGTGCCACCCCCGGGACTAGCGGGAGTTCTACAGATACGCAGTATTTT. Its protein is CASRATPGTSGSSTDTQYF. The chain couples TRBV6-1 to TRBJ2-3; 14 bases align to TRBD2. V shed 8 bases and J 3 bases; nucleotides not matched to a gene: 16. The CDR3 runs to 19 residues. Germline CDR1 is MNHNS and CDR2 is SASEGT.

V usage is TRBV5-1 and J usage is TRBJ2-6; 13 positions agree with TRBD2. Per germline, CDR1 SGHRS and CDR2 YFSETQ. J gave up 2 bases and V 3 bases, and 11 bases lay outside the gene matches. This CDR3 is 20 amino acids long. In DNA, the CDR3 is TGCGCCAGCAGCTCCCTTTCAACTAGCGGGAGGGGCGCTGGGGCCAACGTCCTGACTTTC. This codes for CASSSLSTSGRGAGANVLTF.

The CDR3 DNA reads as TGTGCCAGCAGCTTGAGGCCTTTAGCGGGAGGAAGGGCCGGGGAGCTGTTTTTT. Protein: CASSLRPLAGGRAGELFF. The chain is built from TRBV11-2 and TRBJ2-2, with 10 bases aligning to TRBD2. V gave up 3 bases and J gave up 6 bases; unmatched junction bases: 13. Germline V gene lookup returns CDR1 SGHAT and CDR2 FQNNGV. The CDR3 is made up of 18 amino acids.

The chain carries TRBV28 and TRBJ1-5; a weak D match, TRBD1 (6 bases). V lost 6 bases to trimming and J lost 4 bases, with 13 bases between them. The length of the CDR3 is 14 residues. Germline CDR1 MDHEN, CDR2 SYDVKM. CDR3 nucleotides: TGTGCCAGCAGACCAAGGACAGTAAATCAGCCCCAGCATTTT. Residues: CASRPRTVNQPQHF.

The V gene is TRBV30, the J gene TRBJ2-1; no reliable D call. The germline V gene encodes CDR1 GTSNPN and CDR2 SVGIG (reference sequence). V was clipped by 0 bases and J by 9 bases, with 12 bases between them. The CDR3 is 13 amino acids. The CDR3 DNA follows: TGTGCCTGGAGTGTCAGGACGGCCGGTGAGCAGTTCTTC. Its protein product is CAWSVRTAGEQFF.

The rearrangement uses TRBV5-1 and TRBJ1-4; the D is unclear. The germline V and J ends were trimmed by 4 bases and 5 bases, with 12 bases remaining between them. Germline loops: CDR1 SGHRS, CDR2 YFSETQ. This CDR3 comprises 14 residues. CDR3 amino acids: CASSQAMGNEKLFF. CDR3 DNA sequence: TGCGCCAGCAGCCAGGCCATGGGCAATGAAAAACTGTTTTTT.

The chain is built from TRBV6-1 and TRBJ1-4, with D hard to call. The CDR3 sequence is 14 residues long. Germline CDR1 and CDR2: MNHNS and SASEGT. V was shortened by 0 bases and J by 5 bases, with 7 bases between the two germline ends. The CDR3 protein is CASSEARKNEKLFF. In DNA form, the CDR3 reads TGTGCCAGCAGTGAAGCCAGGAAGAATGAAAAACTGTTTTTT.

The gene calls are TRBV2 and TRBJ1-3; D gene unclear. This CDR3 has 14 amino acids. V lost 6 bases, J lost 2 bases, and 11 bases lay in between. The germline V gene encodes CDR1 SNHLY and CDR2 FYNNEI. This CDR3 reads CASRGREAGNTIYF. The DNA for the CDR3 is TGTGCCAGCAGGGGGAGGGAAGCTGGAAACACCATATATTTT.

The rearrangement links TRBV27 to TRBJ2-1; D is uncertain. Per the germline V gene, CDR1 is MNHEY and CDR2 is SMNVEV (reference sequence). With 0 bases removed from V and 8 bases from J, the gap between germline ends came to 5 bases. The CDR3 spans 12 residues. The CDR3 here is CASSLSRDEQFF. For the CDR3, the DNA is TGTGCCAGCAGTTTATCTAGGGATGAGCAGTTCTTC.

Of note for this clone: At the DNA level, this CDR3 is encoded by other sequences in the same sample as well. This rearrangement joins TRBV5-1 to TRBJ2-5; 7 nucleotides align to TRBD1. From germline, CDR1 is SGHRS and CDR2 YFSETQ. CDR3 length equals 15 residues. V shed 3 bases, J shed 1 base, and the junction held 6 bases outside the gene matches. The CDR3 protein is CASSSGDRAQETQYF. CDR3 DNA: TGCGCCAGCAGCTCCGGCGACAGGGCCCAAGAGACCCAGTACTTC. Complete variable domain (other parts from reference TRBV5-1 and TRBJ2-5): KAGVTQTPRYLIKTRGQQVTLSCSPISGHRSVSWYQQTPGQGLQFLFEYFSETQRNKGNFPGRFSGRQFSNSRSEMNVSTLELGDSALYLCASSSGDRAQETQYFGPGTRLLVL.

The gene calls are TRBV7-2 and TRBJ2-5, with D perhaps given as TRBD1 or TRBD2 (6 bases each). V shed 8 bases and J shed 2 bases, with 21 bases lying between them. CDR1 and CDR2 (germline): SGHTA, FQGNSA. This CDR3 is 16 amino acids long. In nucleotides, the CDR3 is TGTGCCAGCGGATGGATAACAGGGAGCGGGCAAGAGACCCAGTACTTC. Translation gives CASGWITGSGQETQYF.

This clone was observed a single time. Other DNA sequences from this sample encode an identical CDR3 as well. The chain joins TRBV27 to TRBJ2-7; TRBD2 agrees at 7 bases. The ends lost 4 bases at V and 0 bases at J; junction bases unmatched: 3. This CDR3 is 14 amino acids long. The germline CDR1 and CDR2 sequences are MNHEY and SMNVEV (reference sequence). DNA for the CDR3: TGTGCCAGCAGTTGGACTAGTGGCTCCTACGAGCAGTACTTC. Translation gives CASSWTSGSYEQYF.

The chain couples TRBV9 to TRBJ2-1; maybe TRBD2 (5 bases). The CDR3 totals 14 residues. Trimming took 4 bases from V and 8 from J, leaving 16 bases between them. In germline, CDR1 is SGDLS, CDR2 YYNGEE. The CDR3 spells CASSLRLAEDEQFF. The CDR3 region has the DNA TGTGCCAGCAGCTTGAGGCTAGCAGAGGATGAGCAGTTCTTC. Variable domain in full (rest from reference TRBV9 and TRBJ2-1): DSGVTQTPKHLITATGQRVTLRCSPRSGDLSVYWYQQSLDQGLQFLIQYYNGEERAKGNILERFSAQQFPDLHSELNLSSLELGDSALYFCASSLRLAEDEQFFGPGTRLTVL.

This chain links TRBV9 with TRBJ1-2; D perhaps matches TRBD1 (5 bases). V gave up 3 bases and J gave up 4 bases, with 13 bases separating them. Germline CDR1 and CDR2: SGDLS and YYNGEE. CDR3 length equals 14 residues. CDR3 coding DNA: TGTGCCAGCAGCGCGGGAGGGGTGGGCTATGGCTACACCTTC. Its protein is CASSAGGVGYGYTF.